This T cell receptor (beta chain) was captured by sequencing in a study of T cell responses to AZD1222 COVID-19 vaccine. Study context: Second-dose intervals of approximately 4 or approximately 12 weeks were pooled.

As to this clone: Its antigen is still unknown.

The study, taken as a whole, reports: Seropositive at baseline were only a handful of AZD1222 recipients.

Assay used: immunoSEQ multiplex PCR; TCRdb lists only in-frame clones, some missing. The table records about 120,000 clones, about 90% of them present only once. The CDR3 loop spans 12 amino acids. The V end was cut by 5 bases, the J end by 8 bases, with 9 bases between. The sequence derives from an adult in good health. Sequences were derived from peripheral blood, sampled on day 0 of AZD1222 vaccination. The chain carries TRBV12-3 or TRBV12-4 and TRBJ1-4; no clear D gene. CDR3 protein: CASSRVVEKLFF. CDR3 nucleotide sequence: TGTGCCAGCAGTAGAGTTGTCGAAAAACTGTTTTTT.